A selection of T cell receptor beta chains follows, all from one sample in a study of OX40 agonist ivuxolimab in advanced cancers. Measured with immunoSEQ multiplex PCR; TCRdb has only the in-frame clones, and not every one. Among about 77,000 clones listed, around 83% were seen once. Sequences were derived from CD4+ or CD8+ T cells sorted from blood, sampled in a trial of the OX40 agonist ivuxolimab. These receptors all stem from an adult with an advanced solid tumor such as melanoma, head and neck, liver or kidney cancer. Each CDR3 is given with its conserved first and last residue.

J	V	CDR3
TRBJ2-5	TRBV5-5	CASRVGGREETQYF
TRBJ2-5	TRBV28	CASSRGGEETQYF
TRBJ1-2	TRBV6-5	CASSYPTGNYYGYTF
TRBJ1-2	TRBV4-1	CASSQEVARASGYTF
TRBJ2-7	TRBV6-6	CASSLQGGSYEQYF
TRBJ1-5	TRBV14	CASSLTGNQPQHF
TRBJ1-1	TRBV6-1	CASSQGPNTEAFF
TRBJ2-7	TRBV5-5	CASSLEGGPFEQYF
TRBJ2-2	TRBV7-8	CASSFRDRGQVGELFF
TRBJ2-5	TRBV27	CASSPRPGETQYF
TRBJ1-5	TRBV5-5	CASSLRQGVQPQHF
TRBJ2-7	TRBV5-4	CASSLPGSPEQYF
TRBJ1-5	TRBV5-1	CASSFTGGRNQPQHF
TRBJ2-3	TRBV4-3	CASSPRSVGDTQYF
TRBJ2-3	TRBV11-1	CASSLRSPTDTQYF
TRBJ2-5	TRBV7-7	CASSPTGALGETQYF
TRBJ2-7	TRBV15	CATSRDQGRTVEQYF
TRBJ2-2	TRBV7-9	CASSPRGGLTGELFF
TRBJ2-4	TRBV18	CASTTGDIQYF